The 13 T cell receptor beta chains below were found in one sample sequenced in a study of blood T cell repertoires in COVID-19. Here immunoSEQ multiplex PCR was the method, and the copy in TCRdb shows in-frame clones only, minus some. The sample yields 200,000 to 300,000 clones, under 90% seen once. The specimen was PBMCs or T cells enriched from blood (not recorded which). These receptors were taken from a woman aged 30 to 39 with acute COVID-19.

V usage is TRBV5-4 and J usage is TRBJ2-7; possibly TRBD1 for D (5 bases). The CDR3 covers 16 residues. V lost 3 bases to trimming and J lost 2 bases, with 18 bases between them. Germline values: CDR1 SGHNT, CDR2 YYREEE (reference sequence). Written as DNA, the CDR3 is TGTGCCAGCAGCTCCTTCGTTGCAGGGCCTCCCTACGAGCAGTACTTC. It specifies CASSSFVAGPPYEQYF.

The gene calls are TRBV7-9 and TRBJ2-7, with D possibly matching TRBD2 (6 bases). In germline, CDR1 is SEHNR, CDR2 FQNEAQ (reference sequence). V was trimmed by 4 bases and J by 0 bases, leaving 10 bases between them. This CDR3 comprises 14 residues. CDR3 region: CASSSAGYSYEQYF. CDR3 nucleotide sequence: TGTGCCAGCAGCTCGGCGGGGTACTCCTACGAGCAGTACTTC. The whole variable domain, filled in from reference TRBV7-9 and TRBJ2-7, reads DTGVSQNPRHKITKRGQNVTFRCDPISEHNRLYWYRQTLGQGPEFLTYFQNEAQLEKSRLLSDRFSAERPKGSFSTLEIQRTEQGDSAMYLCASSSAGYSYEQYFGPGTRLTVT.

This chain joins TRBV19 and TRBJ1-4; D ambiguous. Germline V gene data show CDR1 as LNHDA and CDR2 as SQIVND (reference sequence). Deletions cut 5 bases from V and 8 bases from J, with 3 bases between. The CDR3 has 10 amino acids. The CDR3 coding sequence is TGTGCCAGTAGTTCAGAAAAACTGTTTTTT. Translating it yields CASSSEKLFF.

The chain recombines TRBV6-5 with TRBJ1-4, with 8 bases matching TRBD1. CDR1 is MNHEY, CDR2 SVGAGI, per germline. After removal of 8 bases from V and 12 bases from J, the junction contained 14 bases not matched to a gene. CDR3 length: 14 amino acids. CDR3 bases: TGTGCCAGCCGTCTGGGGCAGGGGGCGCCGGAACTGTTTTTT. This gives the protein CASRLGQGAPELFF.

The CDR3 coding sequence is TGTGCCAGCAGCGTCCGGGACAGGGCCGCGATTAGCAATCAGCCCCAGCATTTT. It translates to CASSVRDRAAISNQPQHF. The rearrangement uses TRBV7-8 and TRBJ1-5; 9 positions agree with TRBD1. This CDR3 is built from 18 residues. Germline CDR1 reads SGHVS; CDR2 reads FQNEAQ. V dropped 5 bases and J dropped 0; count of bases not matched to a gene: 11.

CDR3 in amino acids: CASSQDRSVETQYF. DNA of the CDR3: TGTGCCAGCAGCCAAGACAGGTCGGTAGAGACCCAGTACTTC. This chain links TRBV7-2 with TRBJ2-5; tentatively, D is TRBD1 (6 bases). V was clipped by 5 bases and J by 4 bases, with 14 bases between them. The germline gives CDR1 SGHTA, CDR2 FQGNSA. The CDR3 is 14 amino acids.

The CDR3 sequence is CAISQQETQYF. Here the CDR3 DNA reads TGTGCCATCAGTCAGCAAGAGACCCAGTACTTC. The chain employs TRBV10-3 and TRBJ2-5; D not resolved. CDR1 and CDR2 (germline): ENHRY, SYGVKD. This CDR3 is 11 amino acids long. The V end was cut by 5 bases, the J end by 2 bases, with 3 bases between.

This clone was detected a few times. This CDR3 is also generated by other DNA sequences in the sample. The chain couples TRBV6-1 to TRBJ2-1; a weak D match, TRBD1 (5 bases). The CDR3 is made up of 12 amino acids. The germline V gene encodes CDR1 MNHNS and CDR2 SASEGT. V lost 3 bases, J lost 8 bases, and 8 bases lay in between. The CDR3 sequence is CASSEVGDEQFF. DNA of the CDR3: TGTGCCAGCAGTGAGGTAGGGGATGAGCAGTTCTTC.

The count of this clone is one. In DNA, the CDR3 is TGCAGCGTTGAAGGCGGGACAGGGAGGAGTGAGCAGTTCTTC. This gives the protein CSVEGGTGRSEQFF. The chain links TRBV29-1 to TRBJ2-1; 9 bases are a match to TRBD1. Germline lookup yields CDR1 SQVTM and CDR2 ANQGSEA. This CDR3 spans 14 amino acids. The V segment lost 1 base and the J segment 9 bases; nucleotides outside the gene matches: 7.

The gene calls are TRBV7-9 and TRBJ1-1; 8 bases fit TRBD1. CDR3 length: 15 amino acids. CDR1 is SEHNR, CDR2 FQNEAQ, per germline (reference sequence). V was clipped by 5 bases and J by 7 bases; unmatched bases: 12. The CDR3 DNA follows: TGTGCCAGCAGCGGGAGGACAGGGAATGTGGGTGAAGCTTTCTTT. It encodes CASSGRTGNVGEAFF. Supplemented by reference TRBV7-9 and TRBJ1-1, the full variable domain reads DTGVSQNPRHKITKRGQNVTFRCDPISEHNRLYWYRQTLGQGPEFLTYFQNEAQLEKSRLLSDRFSAERPKGSFSTLEIQRTEQGDSAMYLCASSGRTGNVGEAFFGQGTRLTVV.

The chain employs TRBV3-1 (or the pseudogene TRBV3-2) and TRBJ2-5; 9 bases fit TRBD2. The CDR3 loop spans 17 amino acids. Germline CDR1 reads LGHDT; CDR2 reads YNNKEL (reference sequence). V dropped 0 bases and J dropped 6; count of bases not matched to a gene: 11. Here the CDR3 reads CASSQDYSGGPTQTQYF. In nucleotides, the CDR3 is TGTGCCAGCAGCCAAGATTATAGCGGGGGTCCCACCCAGACCCAGTACTTC.

The chain links TRBV12-3 or TRBV12-4 to TRBJ2-7; possibly TRBD1 for D (5 bases). This CDR3 contains 12 residues. V gave up 5 bases and J gave up 3 bases, with 8 bases separating them. The CDR3 loop reads CASSPQGYEQYF. CDR3 bases: TGTGCCAGCAGTCCCCAGGGCTACGAGCAGTACTTC.

V usage is TRBV6-5 and J usage is TRBJ1-2, with 7 bases identical to TRBD1. The CDR3 totals 15 residues. CDR1 is MNHEY and CDR2 is SVGAGI in the germline V gene. With V trimmed by 3 bases and J by 0 bases, 4 bases remained unmatched. The CDR3 reads CASSYTGTANYGYTF. The CDR3 nucleotides read TGTGCCAGCAGTTATACAGGGACAGCTAACTATGGCTACACCTTC.